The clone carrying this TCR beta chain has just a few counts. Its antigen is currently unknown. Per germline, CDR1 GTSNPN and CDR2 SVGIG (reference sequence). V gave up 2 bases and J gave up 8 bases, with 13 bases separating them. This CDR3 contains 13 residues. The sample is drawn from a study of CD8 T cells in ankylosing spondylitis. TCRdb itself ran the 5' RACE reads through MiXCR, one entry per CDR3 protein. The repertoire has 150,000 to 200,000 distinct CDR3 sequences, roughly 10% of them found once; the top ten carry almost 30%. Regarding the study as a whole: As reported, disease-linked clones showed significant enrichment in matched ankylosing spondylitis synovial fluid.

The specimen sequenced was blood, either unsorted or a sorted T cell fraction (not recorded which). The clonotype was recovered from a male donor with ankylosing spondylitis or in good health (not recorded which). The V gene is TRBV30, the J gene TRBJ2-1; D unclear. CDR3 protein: CAWSYIGRHEQFF. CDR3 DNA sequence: TGTGCCTGGAGTTATATTGGTCGCCATGAGCAGTTCTTC.